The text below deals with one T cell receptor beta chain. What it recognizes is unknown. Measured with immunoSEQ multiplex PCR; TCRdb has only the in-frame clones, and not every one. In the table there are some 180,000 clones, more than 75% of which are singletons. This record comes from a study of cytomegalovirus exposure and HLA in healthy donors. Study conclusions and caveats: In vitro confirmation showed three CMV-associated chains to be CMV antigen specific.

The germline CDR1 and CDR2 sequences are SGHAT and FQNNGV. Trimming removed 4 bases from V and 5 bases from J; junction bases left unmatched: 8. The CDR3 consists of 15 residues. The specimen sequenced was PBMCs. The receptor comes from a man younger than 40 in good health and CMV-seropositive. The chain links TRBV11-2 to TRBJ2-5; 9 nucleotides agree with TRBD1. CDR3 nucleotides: TGTGCCAGCAGCTCCTCGGGACAGGGTGGGGAGACCCAGTACTTC. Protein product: CASSSSGQGGETQYF.